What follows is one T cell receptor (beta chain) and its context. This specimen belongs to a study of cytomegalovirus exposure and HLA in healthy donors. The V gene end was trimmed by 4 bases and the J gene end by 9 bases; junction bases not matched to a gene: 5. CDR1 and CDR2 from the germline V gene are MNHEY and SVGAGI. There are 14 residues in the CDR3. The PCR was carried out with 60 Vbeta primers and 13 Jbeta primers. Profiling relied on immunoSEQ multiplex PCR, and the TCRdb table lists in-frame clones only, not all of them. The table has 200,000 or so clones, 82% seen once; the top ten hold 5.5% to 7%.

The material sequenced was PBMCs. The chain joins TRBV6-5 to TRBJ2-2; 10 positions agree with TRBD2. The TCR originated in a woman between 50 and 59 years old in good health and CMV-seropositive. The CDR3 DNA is TGTGCCAGCAGTTTTAGCGGGGGGTTAAGGGAGCTGTTTTTT. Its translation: CASSFSGGLRELFF.